This T cell receptor (beta chain) was sequenced for a study of CD8 T cells in ankylosing spondylitis (dated by TCRdb to about 2017). Regarding the study in general: The study profiled T cell receptor beta repertoires in healthy donors and ankylosing spondylitis patients to find disease-linked TCR variants. The full study cohort comprised about 25 ankylosing spondylitis patients and about a hundred healthy donors. Peripheral blood samples were taken, and synovial fluid was additionally collected from ankylosing spondylitis patients.

The V end loses 2 bases and the J end loses 4 bases, and a stretch of 8 bases separates them. The CDR3 holds 13 amino acids from the cysteine to the phenylalanine. Solely the CDR3 DNA is kept, with 39 bases framed from the first base. CDR1 SGHDN and CDR2 FVKESK were looked up in the germline V gene. With regard to this clonotype: Its cognate antigen has yet to be identified. No base-level quality is on record; no much larger clone is a single base apart.

Broader findings and caveats from the paper: Some TCR beta motif variants had previously been reported in synovial fluid and blood of reactive arthritis patients, which suggested common disease-initiation mechanisms. The disease-linked clones were reported as significantly enriched in matched synovial fluid samples from ankylosing spondylitis patients. The disease-linked clones had a CD8+ phenotype and were found at relatively low frequencies in peripheral blood. Blood from ankylosing spondylitis patients appeared to be characterized by a TCR beta motif composed of under ten highly homologous amino acid variants.

The data were produced on an Illumina HiSeq 2500. Quantitative 5'-RACE with molecular barcodes was used to prepare TCR beta libraries. On the authors' methods: A new computational method based on a probabilistic model of VDJ rearrangement was used to identify disease-linked TCR variants. TCRdb reran the public reads through fastp at Q25 and MiXCR, keeping productive beta chains. When rows share a CDR3 protein, they turn into one entry using the most common DNA and genes. The V and J calls come from TCRdb's annotation, not from the publication. The sample yields under 200,000 distinct CDR3 sequences; approximately 10% were counted once. The biggest ten clones account for 29% of the sample.

Specimen: blood, either unsorted or a sorted T cell fraction (not recorded which). Recombination linked TRBV14 to TRBJ1-2; TRBD1 might be the D gene, on 6 matching bases. This clonotype originated in a male donor with ankylosing spondylitis or in good health (not recorded which). The sequence in DNA is TGTGCCAGCAGCCAAAGAGGGGGCTATGGCTACACCTTC. Its protein reads: CASSQRGGYGYTF.